This TCR beta chain is drawn from a study of persistence of HIV-infected CD4 T cells. Whole-study context: Antigen stimulation activated a lower proportion of cells, more of them memory, than anti-CD3/anti-CD28 stimulation.

Germline V lookup: CDR1 LGHDT, CDR2 YNNKEL (reference sequence). CDR3 length equals 14 residues. V lost 1 base to trimming and J lost 4 bases, with 7 bases between them. The immunoSEQ assay was version 4, run in survey mode. The protocol was immunoSEQ multiplex PCR, while the TCRdb copy is restricted to in-frame clones and leaves out a portion. In the table there are 40,000 to 45,000 clones, more than 80% of which are singletons. A word on this clone: The antigen remains unidentified.

Cells were stimulated nonspecifically with anti-CD3/anti-CD28 magnetic beads. Sorting of responding CD4+ T cells relied on upregulated CD40 ligand together with CD69. Plasma HIV-1 RNA stayed below 50 copies/mL for at least 4 years. The source of this sequence is an adult man with HIV who was CMV-seropositive. The gene calls are TRBV3-1 (or the pseudogene TRBV3-2) and TRBJ2-2; the D gene is possibly TRBD2 (5 bases). This specimen consisted of CD4+ T cells sorted from PBMCs after roughly 18-hour stimulation, obtained from a patient who received antiretroviral therapy. Here the CDR3 reads CASSQGRGTGELFF. The CDR3, as DNA: TGTGCCAGCAGCCAAGGTCGGGGCACCGGGGAGCTGTTTTTT.